Presented here are 26 T cell receptor beta chains from one specimen sequenced in a study of CD8+ T cells in alopecia areata. Treatment in this sample: oral pan-JAK inhibitor, 5-10 mg twice daily. Reverse transcription of extracted RNA yielded cDNA, which provided the sequencing template. The protocol was immunoSEQ multiplex PCR, while the TCRdb copy is restricted to in-frame clones and leaves out a portion. The sample yields 200,000 or so clones, 58% seen once. The material was CD4+ T cells sorted from blood, obtained at week 24, from a patient treated with tofacitinib. The receptors were sampled from a human donor with alopecia areata.

The rearrangement uses TRBV5-1 and TRBJ2-7, with 7 positions matching TRBD1. With 4 bases clipped from V and 1 base from J, the junction kept 8 bases outside the gene matches. The germline V gene encodes CDR1 SGHRS and CDR2 YFSETQ. This CDR3 has 15 residues. CDR3 sequence reads: CASSPETGPSYEQYF. The CDR3 nucleotides read TGCGCCAGCAGCCCCGAGACAGGGCCTTCCTACGAGCAGTACTTC.

The table lists this clone with a few counts. V gene TRBV5-4 combines with J gene TRBJ2-7, with D perhaps being TRBD1 or TRBD2 (5 bases each). This CDR3 comprises 13 residues. Germline-derived CDR1 and CDR2 are SGHNT and YYREEE (reference sequence). The V and J ends lost 3 bases and 0 bases respectively, with 7 bases between them. As DNA, the CDR3 is TGTGCCAGCAGCTGGGACGTCTCCTACGAGCAGTACTTC. Translated, it gives CASSWDVSYEQYF.

The rearrangement links TRBV7-6 to TRBJ2-5; D ambiguous. The V and J ends lost 1 base and 5 bases respectively, with 8 bases between them. The CDR3 spans 13 residues. The germline V gene encodes CDR1 SGHVS and CDR2 FNYEAQ. The chain's CDR3 is CASSLGIVETQYF. In nucleotides, the CDR3 is TGTGCCAGCAGCTTAGGAATTGTGGAGACCCAGTACTTC.

The chain employs TRBV6-5 and TRBJ2-5, with a tentative D call TRBD2 (6 bases). The CDR3 totals 15 residues. The V gene lost 0 bases and the J gene lost 3 bases, with 11 bases spanning the gap. The V gene's germline CDR1 is MNHEY and CDR2 SVGAGI. The CDR3 DNA reads as TGTGCCAGCAGTTACTCGGTGGGACTTAAAGAGACCCAGTACTTC. This sequence encodes CASSYSVGLKETQYF.

The CDR3 is CSVKRTVEAFF. The CDR3 DNA is TGCAGCGTCAAAAGGACAGTTGAAGCTTTCTTT. The chain is built from TRBV29-1 and TRBJ1-1, with D possibly being TRBD1 (6 bases). Germline V gene data show CDR1 as SQVTM and CDR2 as ANQGSEA. The CDR3 loop spans 11 amino acids. V lost 6 bases to trimming and J lost 7 bases, with 12 bases between them. Supplemented by reference TRBV29-1 and TRBJ1-1, the full variable domain reads SAVISQKPSRDICQRGTSLTIQCQVDSQVTMMFWYRQQPGQSLTLIATANQGSEATYESGFVIDKFPISRPNLTFSTLTVSNMSPEDSSIYLCSVKRTVEAFFGQGTRLTVV.

This clone was picked up a small number of times. V is TRBV30 and J is TRBJ1-1, with D possibly being TRBD1 (6 bases). The CDR3 is 13 residues long. Germline V gene sequence: CDR1 GTSNPN, CDR2 SVGIG (reference sequence). DNA of the CDR3: TGTGTCGTGGGACATTCAGTTGTTACTGAAGCTTTCTTT. It specifies CVVGHSVVTEAFF.

The chain uses TRBV7-9 and TRBJ1-4, with a tentative D call TRBD1 (5 bases). CDR3 length: 17 amino acids. With 1 base removed from V and 0 bases from J, the gap between germline ends came to 12 bases. Germline values: CDR1 SEHNR, CDR2 FQNEAQ (reference sequence). The CDR3 coding sequence is TGTGCCAGCAGCTTAGTTTGGGGCTCTACAACTAATGAAAAACTGTTTTTT. Protein: CASSLVWGSTTNEKLFF.

This rearrangement joins TRBV25-1 to TRBJ2-7; no clear D. Germline CDR1 reads MGHDK; CDR2 reads SYGVNS. The CDR3 sequence is 12 residues long. Trimming stripped 2 bases from V and 3 bases from J, with 5 bases between. The CDR3 coding sequence is TGTGCCAGCAGTGAAGGGTTCTACGAGCAGTACTTC. This gives the protein CASSEGFYEQYF.

CDR3 protein: CSVRVFVSSTDTQYF. CDR3 nucleotides: TGCAGCGTCCGGGTCTTTGTCTCTAGCACAGATACGCAGTATTTT. V gene TRBV29-1 combines with J gene TRBJ2-3, with no clear D. The CDR3 sequence is 15 residues long. Per the germline V gene, CDR1 is SQVTM and CDR2 is ANQGSEA. Trimming left V 6 bases short and J 0 bases short, with 16 bases between.

This clone has more than one count but fewer than ten. V is TRBV27 and J is TRBJ1-2; maybe TRBD1 (5 bases). The germline CDR1 and CDR2 sequences are MNHEY and SMNVEV (reference sequence). V lost 4 bases and J lost 7, with 16 bases in between. The CDR3 contains 14 residues. In DNA form, the CDR3 reads TGTGCCAGCAGTTCTGGCCAGGGAGTCGGTGGCTACACCTTC. Translated: CASSSGQGVGGYTF.

The rearrangement uses TRBV7-2 and TRBJ2-5, with 7 bases that match TRBD2. The trim removed 3 bases at V and 5 bases at J, leaving 9 bases unmatched. Germline CDR1 reads SGHTA; CDR2 reads FQGNSA. This CDR3 comprises 15 residues. CDR3 bases: TGTGCCAGCAGCTTGGTGTCGGGAGGTGGGGAGACCCAGTACTTC. Translating gives CASSLVSGGGETQYF.

This clone was recorded a few times. The CDR3 reads CSVGQGDYGYTF. The CDR3, as DNA: TGCAGCGTTGGACAGGGCGACTATGGCTACACCTTC. The J gene is TRBJ1-2, the V gene TRBV29-1; 7 nucleotides align to TRBD1. The CDR3 extends over 12 amino acids. CDR1 and CDR2 (germline): SQVTM, ANQGSEA. J was trimmed by 3 bases and V by 4 bases; bases with no gene match: 2.

The chain uses TRBV29-1 and TRBJ2-7, with 7 bases fitting TRBD1. Unmatched junction bases numbered 12, after V lost 7 bases and J lost 3 bases. Looked up from germline, CDR1 is SQVTM and CDR2 is ANQGSEA. This CDR3 has 14 amino acids. CDR3 loop: CSGMRTGRFYEQYF. Written as DNA, the CDR3 is TGCAGCGGTATGCGGACAGGCCGGTTCTACGAGCAGTACTTC.

CDR3 coding DNA: TGTGCCAGCAGCCTCCTCGGGACGGACCAGTATTTT. This translates into CASSLLGTDQYF. The chain links TRBV7-2 to TRBJ2-3; the D call may be TRBD1 or TRBD2 (5 bases each). V lost 5 bases and J lost 12, with 15 bases in between. Germline V gene sequence: CDR1 SGHTA, CDR2 FQGNSA. CDR3 length: 12 residues.

V gene TRBV6-5 combines with J gene TRBJ1-1; D gene uncertain. The ends were cut back, 2 bases at V and 1 base at J, with 8 bases in the middle. CDR3 length equals 14 residues. Looked up from germline, CDR1 is MNHEY and CDR2 is SVGAGI. The CDR3 sequence: CASSYGGKNTEAFF. CDR3 bases: TGTGCCAGCAGTTACGGCGGCAAGAACACTGAAGCTTTCTTT.

This clone appeared once. The chain couples TRBV27 to TRBJ1-2, with TRBD1 as a possible D gene (5 bases). V lost 4 bases, J lost 7 bases, and 10 bases lay in between. The CDR3 runs to 12 residues. The germline CDR1 and CDR2 sequences are MNHEY and SMNVEV (reference sequence). The CDR3 protein is CASSSGKGGYTF. The DNA for the CDR3 is TGTGCCAGCAGTTCAGGGAAAGGTGGCTACACCTTC.

The genes are TRBV29-1 and TRBJ1-2; 7 bases are shared with TRBD1. Germline values: CDR1 SQVTM, CDR2 ANQGSEA. The CDR3 runs 12 residues. V trimming: 6 bases; J trimming: 6 bases; junction bases outside the gene matches: 7. For the CDR3, the DNA is TGCAGCGTCCTAGGGGGCGCGGATGGCTACACCTTC. Its translation is CSVLGGADGYTF.

The chain recombines TRBV5-1 with TRBJ2-7; either TRBD1 or TRBD2 may fit D (5 bases each). Germline CDR1 SGHRS, CDR2 YFSETQ. V was pared by 4 bases and J by 3 bases, with 20 bases between. The CDR3 length is 16 residues. DNA of the CDR3: TGCGCCAGCAGCCCCGGTCGGGGCGGGCCCAACTACGAGCAGTACTTC. As protein: CASSPGRGGPNYEQYF.

The chain recombines TRBV9 with TRBJ2-5, with TRBD2 matching 13 bases. CDR1 is SGDLS, CDR2 YYNGEE, per germline. CDR3 size: 16 residues. V trimming: 2 bases; J trimming: 4 bases; junction bases outside the gene matches: 5. DNA of the CDR3: TGTGCCAGCAGCGTTGGTAGGACTAGCGGGGGAGAGACCCAGTACTTC. Protein: CASSVGRTSGGETQYF.

V usage is TRBV15 and J usage is TRBJ2-1; D may correspond to TRBD1 or TRBD2 (5 bases each). The V gene's germline CDR1 is LNHNV and CDR2 YYDKDF (reference sequence). This CDR3 has 13 amino acids. The V gene lost 2 bases and the J gene lost 9 bases, with 11 bases spanning the gap. CDR3 nucleotides: TGTGCCACCAGCAGAAACACAGGAGGTGAGCAGTTCTTC. Its translation is CATSRNTGGEQFF.

The chain couples TRBV5-1 to TRBJ1-5; maybe TRBD1 (5 bases). The CDR3 has 15 amino acids. The germline gives CDR1 SGHRS, CDR2 YFSETQ. V was pared by 4 bases and J by 0 bases, with 11 bases between. This chain's CDR3 is CASSPDSPSNQPQHF. CDR3 nucleotide sequence: TGCGCCAGCAGCCCAGACAGCCCTAGCAATCAGCCCCAGCATTTT.

The sample holds a few counts of this clone. This chain joins TRBV7-6 and TRBJ2-1; weak D call: TRBD2 (6 bases). Germline CDR1 reads SGHVS; CDR2 reads FNYEAQ. The CDR3 loop spans 17 amino acids. Trimming took 4 bases from V and 0 from J, leaving 16 bases between them. The CDR3 DNA sequence: TGTGCCAGCAGCTCACCCACGAGCGGGCCCTCCTACAATGAGCAGTTCTTC. Translation: CASSSPTSGPSYNEQFF.

The rearrangement uses TRBV30 and TRBJ2-7; 8 bases are a match to TRBD1. The CDR3 covers 14 residues. The germline gives CDR1 GTSNPN, CDR2 SVGIG (reference sequence). Germline trimming cut 5 bases from V and 0 bases from J; bases unmatched to any gene: 6. CDR3 residues: CAWERQGSSYEQYF. The CDR3 DNA follows: TGTGCCTGGGAAAGACAGGGGAGCTCCTACGAGCAGTACTTC. The variable domain in full, completed from reference TRBV30 and TRBJ2-7, reads SQTIHQWPATLVQPVGSPLSLECTVEGTSNPNLYWYRQAAGRGLQLLFYSVGIGQISSEVPQNLSASRPQDRQFILSSKKLLLSDSGFYLCAWERQGSSYEQYFGPGTRLTVT.

This chain links TRBV5-1 with TRBJ2-5; a weak D match, TRBD1 (5 bases). Trimming took off 5 bases at V and 5 bases at J, with 16 bases between the two ends. This CDR3 is built from 14 residues. The germline V gene encodes CDR1 SGHRS and CDR2 YFSETQ. The CDR3 bases are TGCGCCAGCAGGAGAGACAGCGCCGAGGAGACCCAGTACTTC. This codes for CASRRDSAEETQYF.

This clone was recorded once. The gene calls are TRBV25-1 and TRBJ1-2, with D uncertain. The length of the CDR3 is 14 residues. Germline CDR1 and CDR2: MGHDK and SYGVNS. The V end was cut by 6 bases, the J end by 5 bases, with 16 bases between. DNA of the CDR3: TGTGCCAGCAGCACGGGTAGCCGGAGGTATGGCTACACCTTC. Amino acid sequence: CASSTGSRRYGYTF.

The V gene is TRBV4-1, the J gene TRBJ2-1; TRBD2 is a possible D gene (5 bases). Trimming removed 0 bases from V and 7 bases from J, with 7 bases in between. From germline, CDR1 is MGHRA and CDR2 YSYEKL. This CDR3 region has 13 residues. The CDR3 sequence is CASSQDRENEQFF. The CDR3 DNA reads as TGCGCCAGCAGCCAAGATCGGGAAAATGAGCAGTTCTTC.